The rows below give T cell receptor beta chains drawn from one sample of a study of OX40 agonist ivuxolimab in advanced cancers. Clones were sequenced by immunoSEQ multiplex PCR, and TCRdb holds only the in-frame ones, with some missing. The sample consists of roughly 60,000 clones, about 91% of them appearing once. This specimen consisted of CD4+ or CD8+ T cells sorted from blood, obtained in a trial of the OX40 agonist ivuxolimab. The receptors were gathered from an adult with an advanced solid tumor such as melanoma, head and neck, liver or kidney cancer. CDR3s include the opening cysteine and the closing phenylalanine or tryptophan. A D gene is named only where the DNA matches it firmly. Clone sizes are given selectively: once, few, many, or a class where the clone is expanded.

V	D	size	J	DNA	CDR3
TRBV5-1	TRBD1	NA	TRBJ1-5	TGCGCCAGCAGCCCAGATACAGGGGATCAGCCCCAGCATTTT	CASSPDTGDQPQHF
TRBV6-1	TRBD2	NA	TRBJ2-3	TGTGCCAGCAGTGCGGCTAGCGGGGTTGGAGATACGCAGTATTTT	CASSAASGVGDTQYF
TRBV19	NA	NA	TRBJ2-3	TGTGCCACCCGACCTCTAACTCCGGGCACAGATACGCAGTATTTT	CATRPLTPGTDTQYF
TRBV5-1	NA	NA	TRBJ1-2	TGCGCCAGCAGCTTGGGACAAGATGGCTACACCTTC	CASSLGQDGYTF
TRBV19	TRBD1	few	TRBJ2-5	TGTGCCAGTAGTGGGACAGGGGGCCAGACCCAGTACTTC	CASSGTGGQTQYF
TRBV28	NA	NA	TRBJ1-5	TGTGCCAGCAGTTTATCTTACCAGCCCCAGCATTTT	CASSLSYQPQHF
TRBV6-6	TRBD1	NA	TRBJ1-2	TGTGCCAGCAGTTACCTACAGGGGCTCGACTATGGCTACACCTTC	CASSYLQGLDYGYTF
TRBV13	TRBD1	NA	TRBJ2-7	TGTGCCAGCAGCTTAGGTACCCGACAGGGAGACTCCTACGAGCAGTACTTC	CASSLGTRQGDSYEQYF
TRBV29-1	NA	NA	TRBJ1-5	TGCAGCGTTGAAGGGACAGCTAATCAGCCCCAGCATTTT	CSVEGTANQPQHF
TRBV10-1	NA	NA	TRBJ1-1	TGCGCCAGCAGTGAGGGCAGGGGCGAAGGGAACACTGAAGCTTTCTTT	CASSEGRGEGNTEAFF
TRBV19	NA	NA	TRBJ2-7	TGTGCCAGTAGCAACTCTGGCGGCGGCTACGAGCAGTACTTC	CASSNSGGGYEQYF
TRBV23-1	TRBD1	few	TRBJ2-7	TGCGCCAGCAGTCAATCCCGGGACAGGGAATCCTACGAGCAGTACTTC	CASSQSRDRESYEQYF
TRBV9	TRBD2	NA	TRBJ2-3	TGTGCCAGCAGCGATAGCGGGACCACAGATACGCAGTATTTT	CASSDSGTTDTQYF
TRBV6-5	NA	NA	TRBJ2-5	TGTGCCAGCAGCCCGGCGCAGGGAAAAGAGACCCAGTACTTC	CASSPAQGKETQYF
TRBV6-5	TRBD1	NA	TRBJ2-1	TGTGCCAGCAGTTACGCCGGGACAGCCCTTGACAATGAGCAGTTCTTC	CASSYAGTALDNEQFF
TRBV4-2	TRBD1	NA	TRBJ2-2	TGTGCCAGCAGCCGGGACAGGGGGGCCGGGGAGCTGTTTTTT	CASSRDRGAGELFF
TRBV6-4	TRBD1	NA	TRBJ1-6	TGTGCCAGCAGTGACCGGGTTGGACAGGAAAGCTCCTATAATTCACCCCTCCACTTT	CASSDRVGQESSYNSPLHF
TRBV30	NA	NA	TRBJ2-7	TGTGCCTTTGGGACGGGTTACGAGCAGTACTTC	CAFGTGYEQYF
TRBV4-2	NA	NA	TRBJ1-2	TGTGCCAGGGGCAGGATTCTTAATAACTATGGCTACACCTTC	CARGRILNNYGYTF
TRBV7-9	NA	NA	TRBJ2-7	TGTGCCAGCAGCTTAGTCTCCTACGAGCAGTACTTC	CASSLVSYEQYF
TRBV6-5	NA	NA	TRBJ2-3	TGTGCCAGCAGTTACAGCAGGGATAGCACAGATACGCAGTATTTT	CASSYSRDSTDTQYF
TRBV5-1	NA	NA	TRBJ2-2	TGCGCCAGCAGCTTGGTGGCAGGGACGAACACCGGGGAGCTGTTTTTT	CASSLVAGTNTGELFF
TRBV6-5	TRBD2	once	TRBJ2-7	TGTGCCGGATGGGGCGGGAGCTTCTACGAGCAGTACTTC	CAGWGGSFYEQYF
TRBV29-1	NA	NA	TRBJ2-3	TGCAGCGTTGACAGGGTAATGGGCACAGATACGCAGTATTTT	CSVDRVMGTDTQYF
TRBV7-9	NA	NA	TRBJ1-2	TGTGCCTGGGAGGGAAGCGGGGGCGACTATGGCTACACCTTC	CAWEGSGGDYGYTF
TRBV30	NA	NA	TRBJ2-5	TGTGCCTGGAGTAGGTCTCAAGAGACCCAGTACTTC	CAWSRSQETQYF
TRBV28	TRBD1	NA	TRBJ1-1	TGTGCCAGCAGTCAAAACAGGGGGTACGTGGGGATGAACACTGAAGCTTTCTTT	CASSQNRGYVGMNTEAFF
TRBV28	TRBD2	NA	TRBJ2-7	TGTGCCAGCAGTTTGACTAGCGGCTCCTACGAGCAGTACTTC	CASSLTSGSYEQYF
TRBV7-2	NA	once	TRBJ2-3	TGTGCCAGCATCCTAGATAGGGCCGCAGATACGCAGTATTTT	CASILDRAADTQYF
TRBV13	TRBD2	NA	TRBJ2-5	TGTGCCAGCAGCCCGAGGGGAGGGGAAGAGACCCAGTACTTC	CASSPRGGEETQYF
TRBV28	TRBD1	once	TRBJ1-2	TGTGCCAGCAGTTCCTTCAGACAGGGGGCTGACTATGGCTACACCTTC	CASSSFRQGADYGYTF